This TCR beta chain was sequenced in a study of blood T cell repertoires in COVID-19. On the study more broadly: Nucleic acid was either cDNA or gDNA, and it came from T cells, B-cell-depleted T cells, or PBMCs.

The protocol was immunoSEQ multiplex PCR, while the TCRdb copy is restricted to in-frame clones and leaves out a portion. This sample carries roughly 360,000 clones, approximately 80% of them seen once, and the ten largest clones take more than 0.95%. The CDR3 is 14 residues long. Germline assignment: CDR1 SGHVS and CDR2 FNYEAQ. V gave up 1 base and J gave up 10 bases, with 14 bases separating them. The TCR sequence derives from a human donor with acute or convalescent COVID-19. The donor label of this sample is uncertain. The gene calls are TRBV7-6 and TRBJ2-1; D is possibly TRBD2 (5 bases). Sequencing used peripheral blood. In nucleotides, the CDR3 is TGTGCCAGCAGCTTAGAGAATAGCCGCGGGGAGCAGTTCTTC. Protein sequence: CASSLENSRGEQFF.